Here is one T cell receptor beta chain with its context. Its antigen remains undetermined. Base qualities are not provided; no much larger clone lies one nucleotide away. The sample comes from a study of blood T cell repertoires in COVID-19 (dated by TCRdb to 2019 to 2021). Describing the broader study: The collaborator samples originated in the United States, Italy and Spain and spanned the acute and convalescent phases of COVID-19. The prospective study material was composed of cDNA or gDNA derived from T cells, B-cell-depleted T cells, or PBMCs. The dataset comprised deeply sampled blood TCRbeta repertoires from subjects exposed to, actively infected with, or recovered from COVID-19. The repertoires were released in a freely available public database intended as a resource for research on the immune response to SARS-CoV-2. Samples came from the ongoing ImmuneRACE study (first 160 participants) plus 1,254 subjects from 6 global collaborators. Nearly every sample came with metadata listing a de-identified subject ID, COVID-19 status, age in years and sex. Where available, HLA class I and class II types were taken from metadata supplied by the sample provider and were not determined by assay-based typing. General conclusions and limits of the study: The amount of clinical and demographic metadata varied by source and participant and was provided uncurated.

TCRbeta CDR3 regions were amplified from genomic DNA using the immunoSEQ Assay, a bias-controlled multiplex PCR. The published analysis was carried out like this. The number of nucleated cells in each sample was estimated by amplification of reference gene primers within the assay. Sequence reads were collapsed and filtered to measure the absolute abundance of every unique TCRbeta CDR3 rearrangement. Productive Simpson clonality was computed per sample as the square root of Simpson's diversity index over productive rearrangements. TCRdb took over this immuneACCESS table, retaining in-frame rearrangements with V and J assigned. Such tables are incomplete; in checked studies, under half of the missing clones stem from an unresolved V gene, and the remainder is unexplained. Clone size and the V and J calls come from that table; the DNA yielded D and trimming. For this sample there are roughly 260,000 clones; roughly nine tenths appear just once. The ten largest clones add up to more than 1% of the sample.

Deletion took 0 bases off V and 14 bases off J, with a span of 15 bases between the germline ends. CDR1 is given as SGDLS and CDR2 as YYNGEE, both from the germline V gene. The CDR3, from cysteine to phenylalanine, totals 13 residues. This entry keeps only the CDR3 DNA: 39 bases, framed from base 1. In the prospective study, participants were about 18 to 90 years old, resided in fewer than 25 geographic areas of the United States, and were enrolled through a virtual design. In the prospective study, cohorts were assigned on the basis of participant-reported clinical history obtained from a screening survey and a study questionnaire. In the prospective study, whole blood, serum and a nasopharyngeal or oropharyngeal swab were collected from each participant by mobile phlebotomists. Additional blood draws and questionnaires over an approximately 2-month period could optionally be provided by prospective study participants. Before DNA extraction, prospective study blood samples were shipped either frozen or at room temperature.

The TCR was taken from a human donor in a cohort exposed to, infected with or recovered from COVID-19 (not recorded which). The donor label of this sample is uncertain. Sequences were obtained from PBMCs or T cells enriched from blood (not recorded which). The receptor chain draws on TRBV9 and TRBJ2-1; TRBD2 is perhaps the D gene, given 6 matching bases. The CDR3 reads as follows: CASSVASGVGKFF. The DNA sequence is TGTGCCAGCAGCGTAGCTTCGGGAGTTGGGAAGTTCTTC.